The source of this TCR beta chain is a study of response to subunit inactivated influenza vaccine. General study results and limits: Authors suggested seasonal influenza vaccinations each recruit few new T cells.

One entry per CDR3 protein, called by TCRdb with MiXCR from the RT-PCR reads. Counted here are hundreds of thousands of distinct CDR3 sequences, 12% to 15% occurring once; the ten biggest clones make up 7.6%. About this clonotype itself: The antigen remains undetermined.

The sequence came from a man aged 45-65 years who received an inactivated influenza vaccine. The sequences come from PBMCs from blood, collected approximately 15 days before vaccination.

In DNA form, the CDR3 reads TGCAGTGCTAGAGACGGGTTGATCACTAGCACAGATACGCAGTATTTT. This translates into CSARDGLITSTDTQYF. The gene calls are TRBV20-1 and TRBJ2-3, with D unclear. The CDR3 is 16 residues long. The germline gives CDR1 DFQATT, CDR2 SNEGSKA (reference sequence). The V end was cut by 0 bases, the J end by 0 bases, with 13 bases between.